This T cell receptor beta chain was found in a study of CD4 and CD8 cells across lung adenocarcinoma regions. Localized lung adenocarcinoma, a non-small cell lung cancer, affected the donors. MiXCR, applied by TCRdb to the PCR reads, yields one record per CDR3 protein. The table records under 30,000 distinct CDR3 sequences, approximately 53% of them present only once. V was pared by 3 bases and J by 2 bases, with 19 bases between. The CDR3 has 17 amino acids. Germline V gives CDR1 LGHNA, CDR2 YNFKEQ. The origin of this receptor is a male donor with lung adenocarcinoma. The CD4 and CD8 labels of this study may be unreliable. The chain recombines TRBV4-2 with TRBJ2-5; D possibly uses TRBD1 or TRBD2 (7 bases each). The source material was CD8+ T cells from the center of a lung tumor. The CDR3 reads CASSHDMGRGRQETQYF. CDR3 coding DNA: TGTGCCAGCAGCCACGACATGGGGAGGGGGCGGCAAGAGACCCAGTACTTC.